Shown below are 5 T cell receptor beta chains from a single sample sequenced in a study of blood T cells in healthy people across ages. Combining a sample-barcoded 5' primer with a J-beta primer mix, a second PCR ran for 7 to 11 cycles. TCRdb re-called the 5' RACE reads with MiXCR, one entry per CDR3 protein. This table holds about 1.8 million distinct CDR3 sequences, roughly 52% found once. What was sequenced was blood. The receptors were sampled from a woman between 35 and 50 years old in good health.

The chain uses TRBV28 and TRBJ2-7, with a tentative D call TRBD2 (7 bases). Trimming took off 5 bases at V and 5 bases at J, with 16 bases between the two ends. Germline V CDR1 and CDR2: MDHEN, SYDVKM. This CDR3 is built from 14 residues. DNA of the CDR3: TGTGCCAGCAGTCCCCCCCCGGGGGGCCACGAGCAGTACTTC. It specifies CASSPPPGGHEQYF. The entire variable domain, with the rest obtained from reference TRBV28 and TRBJ2-7, is as follows: DVKVTQSSRYLVKRTGEKVFLECVQDMDHENMFWYRQDPGLGLRLIYFSYDVKMKEKGDIPEGYSVSREKKERFSLILESASTNQTSMYLCASSPPPGGHEQYFGPGTRLTVT.

V usage is TRBV28 and J usage is TRBJ1-4, with 11 positions matching TRBD1. The V and J ends lost 5 bases and 8 bases, in that order; junction bases with no gene match: 10. This CDR3 contains 16 residues. Germline CDR1 MDHEN, CDR2 SYDVKM. CDR3: CASSTPGGTGGEKLFF. In DNA, the CDR3 is TGTGCCAGCAGTACACCCGGAGGGACAGGGGGAGAAAAACTGTTTTTT.

This clonotype showed up just a few times. The chain joins TRBV9 to TRBJ2-5; D may be TRBD1 (7 bases). The CDR3 is 13 amino acids. V gave up 6 bases and J gave up 4 bases, with 13 bases separating them. The germline gives CDR1 SGDLS, CDR2 YYNGEE. CDR3 sequence reads: CASNPGGTETQYF. For the CDR3, the DNA is TGTGCCAGCAACCCAGGGGGGACAGAGACCCAGTACTTC.

The genes are TRBV19 and TRBJ1-5, with no clear D. CDR1 and CDR2 (germline): LNHDA, SQIVND (reference sequence). The CDR3 spans 16 residues. V was cut by 0 bases and J by 2 bases, with 11 bases left in between. CDR3 sequence: CASSIEPGDRNQPQHF. CDR3 DNA: TGTGCCAGTAGTATAGAGCCAGGCGATCGCAATCAGCCCCAGCATTTT. The full variable domain, in which reference TRBV19 and TRBJ1-5 provide the parts outside the CDR3, is DGGITQSPKYLFRKEGQNVTLSCEQNLNHDAMYWYRQDPGQGLRLIYYSQIVNDFQKGDIAEGYSVSREKKESFPLTVTSAQKNPTAFYLCASSIEPGDRNQPQHFGDGTRLSIL.

This clonotype appeared a few times. This rearrangement joins TRBV28 to TRBJ2-3; D might be TRBD2 (6 bases). Per germline, CDR1 MDHEN and CDR2 SYDVKM. Trimming removed 6 bases at V and 6 bases at J, with 10 bases between. CDR3 size: 12 residues. The CDR3: CASSTSWDTQYF. The CDR3 DNA reads TGTGCCAGCAGCACTAGCTGGGATACGCAGTATTTT.